A selection of T cell receptor beta chains follows, all from one sample in a study of graft-versus-host responses after intestinal transplantation. Data came from immunoSEQ multiplex PCR; TCRdb stores just in-frame clones and leaves some out. The sample lists over 55,000 clones; under 90% were seen once. Their target antigens are unknown. The material sequenced was unstimulated CD4+ T cells sorted from spleen or lymph node cells, taken before transplant. The receptors here all came from a human donor who was the organ donor for an intestinal transplant. CDR3s include the opening cysteine and the closing phenylalanine or tryptophan. Each record gives: D gene, clone size, J gene, V gene, CDR3 DNA, CDR3 protein. A D gene is named only where the DNA matches it firmly. Rows may omit the clone size; those that give it use once, few, many or a size class.

d_call: .
clone_size: .
j_call: TRBJ1-2
v_call: TRBV25-1
cdr3_nt: TGTGCCAGCGGTCCGGAGCGGATAGGGGGAGGCTACACCTTC
cdr3_aa: CASGPERIGGGYTF

d_call: .
clone_size: .
j_call: TRBJ2-3
v_call: TRBV28
cdr3_nt: TGTGCCAGCAGTGCTGTGGCGAGGGCGCAGTATTTT
cdr3_aa: CASSAVARAQYF

d_call: TRBD1
clone_size: .
j_call: TRBJ1-5
v_call: TRBV6-6
cdr3_nt: TGTGCCACCTACCGACAGGGGCTAGATAGCAATCAGCCCCAGCATTTT
cdr3_aa: CATYRQGLDSNQPQHF

d_call: TRBD2
clone_size: .
j_call: TRBJ2-3
v_call: TRBV5-1
cdr3_nt: TGCGCCAGCAGCATTCAGCCGGGACTAGGATGGTATTTT
cdr3_aa: CASSIQPGLGWYF

d_call: .
clone_size: .
j_call: TRBJ2-3
v_call: TRBV28
cdr3_nt: TGTGCCACAAGTTCCTCGAAGCCCCCAGATACGCAGTATTTT
cdr3_aa: CATSSSKPPDTQYF

d_call: .
clone_size: .
j_call: TRBJ1-2
v_call: TRBV7-3
cdr3_nt: TGTGCCAGCAGCTTAAGGGGGGGAGGGACGAACTATGGCTACACCTTC
cdr3_aa: CASSLRGGGTNYGYTF

d_call: .
clone_size: few
j_call: TRBJ1-2
v_call: TRBV4-2
cdr3_nt: TGTGCCAGCAGCCAAGTCTGGGGAGAGAATACTTATGGCTACACCTTC
cdr3_aa: CASSQVWGENTYGYTF

d_call: TRBD2
clone_size: .
j_call: TRBJ2-1
v_call: TRBV11-3
cdr3_nt: TGTGCCAGCAGCTTAGTGGCGGGGGGGTACAATGAGCAGTTCTTC
cdr3_aa: CASSLVAGGYNEQFF

d_call: TRBD2
clone_size: .
j_call: TRBJ2-1
v_call: TRBV7-3
cdr3_nt: TGTGCCAGCAGCCGACTAGCGGGGGGGCCTTGGGATGAGCAGTTCTTC
cdr3_aa: CASSRLAGGPWDEQFF

d_call: .
clone_size: .
j_call: TRBJ1-5
v_call: TRBV7-6
cdr3_nt: TGTGCCAGCAGCTTAGTAAATCAGCCCCAGCATTTT
cdr3_aa: CASSLVNQPQHF

d_call: .
clone_size: .
j_call: TRBJ1-1
v_call: TRBV7-2
cdr3_nt: TGTGCCAGCAGCTTAGAGGCAGGCGTCGAAGCTTTCTTT
cdr3_aa: CASSLEAGVEAFF

d_call: TRBD1
clone_size: .
j_call: TRBJ1-6
v_call: TRBV25-1
cdr3_nt: TGTGCCAGCACGCCGGGACAGGGGTCTTCGGCCCTCCACTTT
cdr3_aa: CASTPGQGSSALHF

d_call: TRBD2
clone_size: .
j_call: TRBJ2-3
v_call: TRBV12-5
cdr3_nt: TGTGCTAGTGGTTTGGCACCTTCCGGGACTAGCGGGGGGGCCGGGATTACGCAGTATTTT
cdr3_aa: CASGLAPSGTSGGAGITQYF

d_call: .
clone_size: .
j_call: TRBJ1-4
v_call: TRBV4-1
cdr3_nt: TGCGCCAGCAGCCAAGTGGGGCGACAGTCTAATGAAAAACTGTTTTTT
cdr3_aa: CASSQVGRQSNEKLFF

d_call: TRBD1
clone_size: .
j_call: TRBJ2-2
v_call: TRBV30
cdr3_nt: TGTGCCTGGAGGGCAGGGGGCCCCGGGGAGCTGTTTTTT
cdr3_aa: CAWRAGGPGELFF

d_call: .
clone_size: once
j_call: TRBJ1-1
v_call: TRBV4-2
cdr3_nt: TGTGCCAGCAGCCAAGTCGGTAAGAACACTGAAGCTTTCTTT
cdr3_aa: CASSQVGKNTEAFF

d_call: .
clone_size: .
j_call: TRBJ1-4
v_call: TRBV7-9
cdr3_nt: TGTGCCAGCAGCTCCCGAAGAGGGCTGGGAGGTGAAAAACTGTTTTTT
cdr3_aa: CASSSRRGLGGEKLFF

d_call: .
clone_size: .
j_call: TRBJ1-6
v_call: TRBV27
cdr3_nt: TGTGCCAGCTGCGAATGGACAGTCTATAATTCACCCCTCCACTTT
cdr3_aa: CASCEWTVYNSPLHF

d_call: TRBD2
clone_size: .
j_call: TRBJ2-3
v_call: TRBV7-2
cdr3_nt: TGTGCCAGCAGCTTAGTGACTAGCGGGGTAGGGAGCTCAGATACGCAGTATTTT
cdr3_aa: CASSLVTSGVGSSDTQYF

d_call: .
clone_size: .
j_call: TRBJ2-3
v_call: TRBV29-1
cdr3_nt: TGCAGCGTTGTTTTGGGGCTAGGTGAGGATACGCAGTATTTT
cdr3_aa: CSVVLGLGEDTQYF

d_call: TRBD1
clone_size: .
j_call: TRBJ1-1
v_call: TRBV10-3
cdr3_nt: TGTGCCATCATCCGGGACAGGGGTACTGAAGCTTTCTTT
cdr3_aa: CAIIRDRGTEAFF

d_call: TRBD1
clone_size: .
j_call: TRBJ1-5
v_call: TRBV7-8
cdr3_nt: TGTGCCAGCAGCTACGACAGGGATCAGCCCCAGCATTTT
cdr3_aa: CASSYDRDQPQHF

d_call: TRBD2
clone_size: few
j_call: TRBJ2-5
v_call: TRBV7-2
cdr3_nt: TGTGCCAGCAGAGGGGCGGGGGGGCATCAAGAGACCCAGTACTTC
cdr3_aa: CASRGAGGHQETQYF

d_call: .
clone_size: .
j_call: TRBJ1-1
v_call: TRBV28
cdr3_nt: TGTGCCAGCAGTTTAGGGGGCCTGAACACTGAAGCTTTCTTT
cdr3_aa: CASSLGGLNTEAFF

d_call: .
clone_size: few
j_call: TRBJ1-4
v_call: TRBV4-1
cdr3_nt: TGCGCCAGCAGCCAAGGTGACCGACAAGCGGTTGAAAAACTGTTTTTT
cdr3_aa: CASSQGDRQAVEKLFF

d_call: .
clone_size: .
j_call: TRBJ1-2
v_call: TRBV6-1
cdr3_nt: TGTGCCAGCACTGGGAGAAACAGGGCCTATGGCTACACCTTC
cdr3_aa: CASTGRNRAYGYTF

d_call: .
clone_size: .
j_call: TRBJ2-2
v_call: TRBV9
cdr3_nt: TGTGCCAGCAGCGTAGCGGGGGGCTGGACCGGGGAGCTGTTTTTT
cdr3_aa: CASSVAGGWTGELFF

d_call: .
clone_size: .
j_call: TRBJ1-3
v_call: TRBV28
cdr3_nt: TGTGCCAGCAGTTCCCCCACAGTATCTGGAAACACCATATATTTT
cdr3_aa: CASSSPTVSGNTIYF